One sample yielded the 3 T cell receptor beta chains listed below, sequenced in a study of T cell responses to AZD1222 COVID-19 vaccine. Generated by immunoSEQ multiplex PCR, the TCRdb table keeps only in-frame clones and is missing some. Here the sample spans about 170,000 clones, approximately 88% being singletons. The material sequenced was peripheral blood, taken 28 days after the second AZD1222 dose. These TCRs come from an adult who received the AZD1222 COVID-19 vaccine.

The chain uses TRBV7-2 and TRBJ2-5, with TRBD2 matching 14 bases. There are 16 residues in the CDR3. Germline CDR1 and CDR2: SGHTA and FQGNSA. V trimming: 6 bases; J trimming: 1 base; junction bases outside the gene matches: 4. The CDR3 DNA sequence: TGTGCCAGCAGACGCGGGACTAGCGGGGGCCAAGAGACCCAGTACTTC. It yields the protein CASRRGTSGGQETQYF. The full variable domain, in which reference TRBV7-2 and TRBJ2-5 provide the parts outside the CDR3, is GAGVSQSPSNKVTEKGKDVELRCDPISGHTALYWYRQSLGQGLEFLIYFQGNSAPDKSGLPSDRFSAERTGGSVSTLTIQRTQQEDSAVYLCASRRGTSGGQETQYFGPGTRLLVL.

V usage is TRBV7-2 and J usage is TRBJ1-5, with D maybe TRBD1 (5 bases). The germline V gene encodes CDR1 SGHTA and CDR2 FQGNSA. The V end was cut by 2 bases, the J end by 5 bases, with 10 bases between. The CDR3 extends over 14 amino acids. CDR3 DNA sequence: TGTGCCAGCAGCTTAAGGCAGGGCCATCAGCCCCAGCATTTT. Its translation is CASSLRQGHQPQHF. Combining the CDR3 with reference TRBV7-2 and TRBJ1-5 gives the whole variable domain GAGVSQSPSNKVTEKGKDVELRCDPISGHTALYWYRQSLGQGLEFLIYFQGNSAPDKSGLPSDRFSAERTGGSVSTLTIQRTQQEDSAVYLCASSLRQGHQPQHFGDGTRLSIL.

This clone was recorded once. V usage is TRBV28 and J usage is TRBJ1-3, with D possibly being TRBD1 (5 bases). The CDR3 loop spans 17 amino acids. Trimming removed 6 bases at V and 0 bases at J, with 18 bases between. Germline CDR1 and CDR2: MDHEN and SYDVKM. The CDR3 DNA reads TGTGCCAGCAGCCCGTCGGCGGGGGACGGCTCTGGAAACACCATATATTTT. As protein: CASSPSAGDGSGNTIYF.